This T cell receptor beta chain was sequenced in a study of OX40 agonist ivuxolimab in advanced cancers. This CDR3 comprises 15 residues. Germline V gene data show CDR1 as SNHLY and CDR2 as FYNNEI. The V segment lost 5 bases and the J segment 2 bases; nucleotides outside the gene matches: 6. TCRdb's table, derived via immunoSEQ multiplex PCR, lists solely in-frame clones and lacks some. Of over 9,500 clones in the sample, approximately 66% are singletons; the top ten hold about 27%. Details on this clone: Its antigen is unidentified.

Points from the study as a whole: CD4+ T cells averaged fewer expanded clones than CD8+ T cells.

At baseline, cycle 4 day 1, and cycle 7 day 1, blood was sampled. The specimen was CD4+ or CD8+ T cells sorted from blood, collected in a trial of the OX40 agonist ivuxolimab. The sequence came from an adult with an advanced solid tumor such as melanoma, head and neck, liver or kidney cancer. V usage is TRBV2 and J usage is TRBJ2-1; TRBD1 matches 7 bases. The chain's CDR3 is CASSSRGNPYNEQFF. CDR3 bases: TGTGCCAGCAGTAGCAGGGGGAACCCCTACAATGAGCAGTTCTTC.